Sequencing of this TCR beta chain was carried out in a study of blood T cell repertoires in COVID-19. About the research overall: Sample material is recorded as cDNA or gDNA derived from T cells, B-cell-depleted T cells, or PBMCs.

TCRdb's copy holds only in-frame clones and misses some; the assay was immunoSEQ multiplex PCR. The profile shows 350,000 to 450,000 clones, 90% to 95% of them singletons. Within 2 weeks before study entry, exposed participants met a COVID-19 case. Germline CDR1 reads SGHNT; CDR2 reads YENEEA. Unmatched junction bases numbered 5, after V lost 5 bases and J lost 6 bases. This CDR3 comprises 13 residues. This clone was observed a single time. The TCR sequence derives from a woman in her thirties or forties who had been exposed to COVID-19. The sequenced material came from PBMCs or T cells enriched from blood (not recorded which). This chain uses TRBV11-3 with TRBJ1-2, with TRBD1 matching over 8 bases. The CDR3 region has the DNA TGTGCCAGCAGCCTGGACAGGGAACATGGCTACACCTTC. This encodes CASSLDREHGYTF.